This T cell receptor beta chain was documented in a study of blood T cell repertoires in COVID-19. Overall study context: Sites across the United States, Italy and Spain contributed samples from acute and convalescent COVID-19.

Original data processing: The authors estimated nucleated cell counts from reference gene primer amplification. Clones were sequenced by immunoSEQ multiplex PCR, and TCRdb holds only the in-frame ones, with some missing. The D gene and trimming were derived from the DNA, and the V and J assignments and clone size from that table. The sample records 390,000 or so clones, about nine tenths being singletons. The sequenced sample consisted of peripheral blood. The clonotype originates from a woman under 40 with active or convalescent COVID-19.

The CDR3 loop reads CSVQRMDGSATNEKLFF. Written as DNA, the CDR3 is TGCAGCGTTCAACGGATGGACGGGAGTGCAACTAATGAAAAACTGTTTTTT. The rearrangement joins TRBV29-1 to TRBJ1-4, with unresolved D. V was shortened by 5 bases and J by 0 bases, with 19 bases between the two germline ends. This CDR3 has 17 residues. Germline V gives CDR1 SQVTM, CDR2 ANQGSEA.